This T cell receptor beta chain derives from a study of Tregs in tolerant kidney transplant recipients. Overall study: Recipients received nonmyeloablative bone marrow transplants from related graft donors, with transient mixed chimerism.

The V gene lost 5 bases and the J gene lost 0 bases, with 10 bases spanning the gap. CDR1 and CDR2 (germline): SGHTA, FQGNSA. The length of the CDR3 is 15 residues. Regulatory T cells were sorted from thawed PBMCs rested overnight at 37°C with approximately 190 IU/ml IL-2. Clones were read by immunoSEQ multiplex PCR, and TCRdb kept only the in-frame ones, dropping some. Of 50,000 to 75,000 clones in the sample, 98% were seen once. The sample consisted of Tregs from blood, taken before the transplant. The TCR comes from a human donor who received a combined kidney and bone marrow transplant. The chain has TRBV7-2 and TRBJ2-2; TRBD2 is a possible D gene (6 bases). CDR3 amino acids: CASSRGSPNTGELFF. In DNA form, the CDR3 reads TGTGCCAGCAGCCGGGGGAGCCCGAACACCGGGGAGCTGTTTTTT.